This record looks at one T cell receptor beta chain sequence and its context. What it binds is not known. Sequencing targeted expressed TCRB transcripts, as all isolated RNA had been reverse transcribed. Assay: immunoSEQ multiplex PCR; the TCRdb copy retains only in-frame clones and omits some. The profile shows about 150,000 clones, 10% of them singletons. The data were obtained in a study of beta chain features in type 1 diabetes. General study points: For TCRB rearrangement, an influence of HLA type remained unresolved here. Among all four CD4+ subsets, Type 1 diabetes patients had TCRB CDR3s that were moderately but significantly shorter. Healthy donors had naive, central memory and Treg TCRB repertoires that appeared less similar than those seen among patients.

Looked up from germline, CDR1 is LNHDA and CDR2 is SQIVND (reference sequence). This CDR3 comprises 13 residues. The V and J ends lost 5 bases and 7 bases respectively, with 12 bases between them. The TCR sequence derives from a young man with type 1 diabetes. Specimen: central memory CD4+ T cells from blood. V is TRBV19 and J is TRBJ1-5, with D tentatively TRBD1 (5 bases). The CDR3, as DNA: TGTGCCAGTAGTCAGGGAGGGAACCAGCCCCAGCATTTT. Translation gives CASSQGGNQPQHF. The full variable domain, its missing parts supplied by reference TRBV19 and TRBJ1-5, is DGGITQSPKYLFRKEGQNVTLSCEQNLNHDAMYWYRQDPGQGLRLIYYSQIVNDFQKGDIAEGYSVSREKKESFPLTVTSAQKNPTAFYLCASSQGGNQPQHFGDGTRLSIL.